The TCR beta chain described here comes from a study of a mutant IDH1 vaccine in newly diagnosed glioma. Background on the study: The study gave patients eight vaccinations in weeks 1, 3, 5, 7, 11, 15, 19, 23. Vaccines were begun 4-6 weeks after radiotherapy alone, or with temozolomide cycles.

Data came from immunoSEQ multiplex PCR; TCRdb stores just in-frame clones and leaves some out. The sample lists fewer than 70,000 clones, 70% to 85% seen once, with about 3.7% in the top ten. Time point: week 11, during vaccination. Every vaccine dose comprised 300 ug of mutant IDH1 20-mer peptide plus topical imiquimod. New WHO grade 3 or 4 astrocytomas that were IDH1-mutant and ATRX-lost occurred in the donors. Study-wide findings and caveats: Changes to the top peripheral T cell clonotypes appeared unrelated to pseudoprogression.

This clone was counted once. The antigen remains undetermined. Germline V gives CDR1 SGHTA, CDR2 FQGNSA. V gave up 3 bases and J gave up 7 bases, with 6 bases separating them. This CDR3 comprises 12 residues. The chain carries TRBV7-2 and TRBJ1-4, with D perhaps matching TRBD1 (6 bases). This TCR was sampled from a man under 40 with glioma. The sequencing here drew on PBMCs, taken from a glioma patient whose treatment included an IDH1 peptide vaccine. Here the CDR3 DNA reads TGTGCCAGCAGCTTGGACAGTGAAAAACTGTTTTTT. Residues: CASSLDSEKLFF.